The 9 T cell receptor beta chains presented below share a single source sample, sequenced in a study of memory CD4+ T cells and cytomegalovirus serostatus. The sort gate was single viable CD3+CD4+CD8-CD45RO+ cells for memory CD4+ T cells. Some clones are missing from TCRdb's copy, which holds only in-frame ones; the method was immunoSEQ multiplex PCR. The data show approximately 50,000 clones, about 80% seen once. Sequenced sample: memory CD4+ T cells from blood. These TCRs come from an adult in good health and CMV-seropositive.

This clone was counted a single time. The V and J genes are TRBV30 and TRBJ2-1; the D is unclear. V was pared by 5 bases and J by 0 bases, with 11 bases between. Germline loops: CDR1 GTSNPN, CDR2 SVGIG (reference sequence). This CDR3 has 14 amino acids. CDR3 nucleotides: TGTGCCTGGTTACCTCCGAGCTCCTACAATGAGCAGTTCTTC. Residues: CAWLPPSSYNEQFF.

CDR3 nucleotides: TGTGCCAGCAGCTCCGATACCGGGCGCAGGGATGAAAAACTGTTTTTT. It translates to CASSSDTGRRDEKLFF. The chain uses TRBV7-9 and TRBJ1-4; possibly TRBD1 for D (5 bases). Germline CDR1 reads SEHNR; CDR2 reads FQNEAQ (reference sequence). Between the trimmed V and J ends, which lost 4 bases and 6 bases, there was a span of 18 bases. CDR3 length equals 16 residues.

The chain recombines TRBV11-2 with TRBJ2-1; D gene uncertain. CDR1 and CDR2 from the germline V gene are SGHAT and FQNNGV. This CDR3 region has 12 residues. Trimming took off 5 bases at V and 8 bases at J, with 10 bases between the two ends. The CDR3 spells CASSKVSDEQFF. In DNA, the CDR3 is TGTGCCAGCAGCAAAGTGTCCGATGAGCAGTTCTTC.

This clone was recorded a few times. The chain links TRBV5-1 to TRBJ1-2; D remains unclear. With 4 bases removed from V and 4 bases from J, the gap between germline ends came to 11 bases. CDR1 and CDR2 from the germline V gene are SGHRS and YFSETQ. This CDR3 region has 13 residues. The CDR3 loop reads CASSLQAAYGYTF. CDR3 bases: TGCGCCAGCAGCCTGCAAGCGGCCTATGGCTACACCTTC.

This clone has more than one count but fewer than ten. The chain employs TRBV7-9 and TRBJ1-1, with D perhaps TRBD1 (6 bases). Germline V gives CDR1 SEHNR, CDR2 FQNEAQ (reference sequence). Between the trimmed V and J ends, which lost 0 bases and 9 bases, there was a span of 17 bases. The CDR3 extends over 15 amino acids. CDR3 nucleotide sequence: TGTGCCAGCAGCTTAGCGGTCTTAGAGGACAGCAAAGCTTTCTTT. It encodes CASSLAVLEDSKAFF.

The chain couples TRBV6-6 to TRBJ1-5; no clear D gene. This CDR3 has 14 residues. Germline V gene sequence: CDR1 MNHNY, CDR2 SVGAGI (reference sequence). Trimming left V 5 bases short and J 4 bases short, with 12 bases between. DNA for the CDR3: TGTGCCAGCAGTCGGAAGACCGGGAATCAGCCCCAGCATTTT. This codes for CASSRKTGNQPQHF.

The CDR3 coding sequence is TGTGCCAGCAGTTTAACGGGAGTCCAGGGAAACTATGGCTACACCTTC. Translated: CASSLTGVQGNYGYTF. The chain recombines TRBV28 with TRBJ1-2, with D possibly TRBD1 on 5 matching bases. The CDR3 extends over 16 amino acids. Germline CDR1 MDHEN, CDR2 SYDVKM. The V end was cut by 2 bases, the J end by 2 bases, with 15 bases between.

The chain uses TRBV2 and TRBJ2-5; D is undetermined. Between the trimmed V and J ends, which lost 4 bases and 2 bases, there was a span of 8 bases. The germline CDR1 and CDR2 sequences are SNHLY and FYNNEI. The CDR3 runs to 13 residues. The CDR3 here is CASSVGLQETQYF. CDR3 sequence (DNA): TGTGCCAGCAGTGTAGGCCTACAAGAGACCCAGTACTTC.

The gene calls are TRBV2 and TRBJ2-4; D perhaps matches TRBD2 (5 bases). The V end lost 6 bases, the J end lost 0 bases, and 15 bases lay between the germline ends. The CDR3 is 16 residues long. CDR1 and CDR2 from the germline V gene are SNHLY and FYNNEI. CDR3 in amino acids: CASSAPPGLAKNIQYF. Here the CDR3 DNA reads TGTGCCAGCAGCGCACCCCCCGGACTAGCCAAAAACATTCAGTACTTC.